Below, one T cell receptor beta chain is given with its context. The data originate from a study of blood T cells in healthy people across ages. A sample-barcoded 5' primer and a J-beta primer mix were used in a second PCR of roughly 7 to 12 cycles. TCRdb reprocessed the 5' RACE reads via MiXCR and lists one record per CDR3 protein. This sample carries roughly 1,500,000 distinct CDR3 sequences, about 40% of them seen once, and the ten largest clones take 7.9%. V was cut by 8 bases and J by 1 base, with 18 bases left in between. Germline V lookup: CDR1 MNHNS, CDR2 SASEGT. This CDR3 has 16 residues. Sequenced input: blood. The TCR was taken from a woman in her late teens or twenties in good health. The gene calls are TRBV6-1 and TRBJ1-5; a possible D gene is TRBD1 (6 bases). The CDR3 spells CASFTSGAGSNQPQHF. The CDR3 bases are TGTGCCAGCTTTACCTCGGGGGCAGGAAGCAATCAGCCCCAGCATTTT.